This T cell receptor (beta chain) was identified during a study of identical twins. For this clonotype: Its cognate antigen is unknown.

TCRdb re-called the 5' RACE reads with MiXCR, one entry per CDR3 protein. Found here are about 900,000 distinct CDR3 sequences, around an eighth of them singletons; the top ten hold around 1.6%. Study outcomes and limitations: Abundant cord blood beta clonotypes carried fewer insertions; memory repertoires showed none.

This CDR3 contains 15 residues. The V gene end was trimmed by 4 bases and the J gene end by 5 bases; junction bases not matched to a gene: 9. The V gene's germline CDR1 is SQVTM and CDR2 ANQGSEA. Healthy Caucasians alone served as donors. The same data also contributed to another study, on yellow fever vaccine responses in identical twins.

The chain has TRBV29-1 and TRBJ2-1; 9 bases fit TRBD2. The specimen was PBMCs. This sequence was found in a woman aged 18 to 35 in good health. CDR3 sequence reads: CSVARGLAGNNEQFF. As DNA, the CDR3 is TGCAGCGTTGCCCGGGGACTAGCTGGAAACAATGAGCAGTTCTTC.